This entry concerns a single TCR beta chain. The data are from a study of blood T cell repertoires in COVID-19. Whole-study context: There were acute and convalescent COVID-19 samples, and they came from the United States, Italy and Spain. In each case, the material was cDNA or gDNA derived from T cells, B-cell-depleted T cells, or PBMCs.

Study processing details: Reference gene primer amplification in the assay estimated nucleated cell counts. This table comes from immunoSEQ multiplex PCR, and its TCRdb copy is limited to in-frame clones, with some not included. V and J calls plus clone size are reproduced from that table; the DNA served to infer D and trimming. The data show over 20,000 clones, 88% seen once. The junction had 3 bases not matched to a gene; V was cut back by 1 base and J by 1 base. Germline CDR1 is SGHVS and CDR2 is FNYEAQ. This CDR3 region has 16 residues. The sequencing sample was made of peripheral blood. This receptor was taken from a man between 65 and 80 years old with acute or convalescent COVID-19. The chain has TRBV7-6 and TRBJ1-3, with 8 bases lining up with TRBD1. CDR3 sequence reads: CASSLGQGNSGNTIYF. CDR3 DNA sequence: TGTGCCAGCAGCTTAGGACAGGGGAATTCTGGAAACACCATATATTTT.